The 25 T cell receptor beta chains listed next were all sequenced from one sample in a study of T cells expressing NK-cell markers. TCRdb reanalyzed the 5' RACE reads and collapses them to one entry per CDR3 protein, without DNA. The table for this sample gives about 410,000 distinct CDR3 sequences. Sequencing input: blood T cells: a sorted CD56 or NKG2C T cell subset, CD4+ or CD8+ T cells, or bulk PBMC T cells (not recorded which). These receptors were taken from a woman between 45 and 65 years old in good health.

The CDR3 loop reads CASSSPTSGFTDTQYF. The chain carries TRBV7-2 and TRBJ2-3; there is no DNA to check the TCRdb D call of TRBD2. Germline loops: CDR1 SGHTA, CDR2 FQGNSA. There are 16 residues in the CDR3. Combining the CDR3 with reference TRBV7-2 and TRBJ2-3 gives the whole variable domain GAGVSQSPSNKVTEKGKDVELRCDPISGHTALYWYRQSLGQGLEFLIYFQGNSAPDKSGLPSDRFSAERTGGSVSTLTIQRTQQEDSAVYLCASSSPTSGFTDTQYFGPGTRLTVL.

CDR3 loop: CVSGRGNQPQHF. V gene TRBV6-6 combines with J gene TRBJ1-5; the TCRdb D gene call, TRBD1, has no DNA to confirm it. The CDR3 contains 12 residues. Germline V gene lookup returns CDR1 MNHNY and CDR2 SVGAGI (reference sequence).

This chain connects TRBV12-3 or TRBV12-4 to TRBJ1-1. This CDR3 is 15 amino acids long. This chain's CDR3 is CASRMRGGVRTEAFF.

The rearrangement links TRBV2 to TRBJ1-1; TCRdb picks TRBD1, but there is no DNA to check that call. The CDR3 spans 13 residues. Germline V gene sequence: CDR1 SNHLY, CDR2 FYNNEI. CDR3: CASNLRENTEAFF.

The genes are TRBV11-2 and TRBJ2-7. CDR1 and CDR2 (germline): SGHAT, FQNNGV. This CDR3 spans 12 amino acids. The CDR3 loop reads CASSLSIYEQYF.

The V and J genes are TRBV5-1 and TRBJ2-7. This CDR3 is 13 amino acids long. Germline-derived CDR1 and CDR2 are SGHRS and YFSETQ. CDR3 sequence: CASSLGGTNEQYF.

The chain joins TRBV24-1 to TRBJ2-5; TCRdb's D call, TRBD1, is unchecked because there is no DNA. The CDR3 consists of 16 residues. Germline values: CDR1 KGHDR, CDR2 SFDVKD. The CDR3 region is CATSESGQGLKETQYF.

This chain links TRBV2 with TRBJ2-1. Germline CDR1 SNHLY, CDR2 FYNNEI. This CDR3 is 13 amino acids long. This CDR3 is CASMRISYNEQFF.

The rearrangement joins TRBV27 to TRBJ2-1; TCRdb outputs TRBD2, but without DNA this stays unchecked. The CDR3 runs to 14 residues. Germline V gene lookup returns CDR1 MNHEY and CDR2 SMNVEV (reference sequence). CDR3 protein: CASRTSEGPFTQFF.

The rearrangement joins TRBV5-5 to TRBJ2-7; the TRBD1 assignment by TCRdb is unverifiable without DNA. From germline, CDR1 is SGHKS and CDR2 YYEKEE (reference sequence). The CDR3 consists of 16 residues. The CDR3 reads CASSLEGGYSSYEQYF.

This chain uses TRBV7-2 with TRBJ2-2; TCRdb calls TRBD1, which cannot be checked without DNA. CDR1 is SGHTA and CDR2 is FQGNSA in the germline V gene. The CDR3 runs to 15 residues. The CDR3 reads CASSLLFKGAGELFF.

This chain links TRBV5-5 with TRBJ2-1; TCRdb picks TRBD2, but there is no DNA to check that call. The CDR3 loop spans 18 amino acids. Germline CDR1 SGHKS, CDR2 YYEKEE (reference sequence). The CDR3 spells CASSLRGSSGSSYNEQFF.

The chain is built from TRBV7-9 and TRBJ2-3; TCRdb proposes TRBD1, but this gene call is untestable without DNA. CDR1 is SEHNR, CDR2 FQNEAQ, per germline (reference sequence). The CDR3 is made up of 16 amino acids. The CDR3 protein is CASSLARGISTDTQYF.

V gene TRBV24-1 combines with J gene TRBJ2-6; checking the TCRdb D call of TRBD1 is not possible without DNA. The CDR3 covers 17 residues. Germline V gives CDR1 KGHDR, CDR2 SFDVKD. The CDR3 reads CATSRAGQGSGANVLTF.

V and J are TRBV5-1 and TRBJ2-7; there is no DNA to check the TCRdb D call of TRBD2. Germline V gene data show CDR1 as SGHRS and CDR2 as YFSETQ. This CDR3 is built from 14 residues. CDR3 sequence reads: CASSLSRGVREQYF.

V gene TRBV4-1 combines with J gene TRBJ2-1; the TCRdb D gene call, TRBD2, has no DNA to confirm it. The CDR3 is made up of 13 amino acids. CDR1 and CDR2 from the germline V gene are MGHRA and YSYEKL. CDR3: CASSRLAGVKQFF.

This sequence joins TRBV3-1 and TRBJ2-3; as DNA is missing, the TRBD2 call by TCRdb cannot be tested. Germline V gives CDR1 LGHDT, CDR2 YNNKEL (reference sequence). The CDR3 extends over 13 amino acids. The CDR3 spells CASSPARADTQYF.

The chain has TRBV21-1 and TRBJ2-3; TCRdb proposes TRBD1, but this gene call is untestable without DNA. TRBV21-1 is classified as a pseudogene. The CDR3 consists of 18 residues. CDR3 sequence: CASSKKGTGPLRADTQYF.

The chain employs TRBV5-1 and TRBJ1-3; without DNA, the TCRdb call of TRBD1 cannot be checked. The CDR3 has 16 residues. Germline CDR1 and CDR2: SGHRS and YFSETQ. CDR3 region: CASSLRGGATGNTIYF. The entire variable domain, with the rest obtained from reference TRBV5-1 and TRBJ1-3, is as follows: KAGVTQTPRYLIKTRGQQVTLSCSPISGHRSVSWYQQTPGQGLQFLFEYFSETQRNKGNFPGRFSGRQFSNSRSEMNVSTLELGDSALYLCASSLRGGATGNTIYFGEGSWLTVV.

The J gene is TRBJ2-5, the V gene TRBV12-3 or TRBV12-4; checking the TCRdb D call of TRBD2 is not possible without DNA. This CDR3 comprises 14 residues. CDR3 sequence: CASSDGRADETQYF.

The chain has TRBV4-2 and TRBJ1-3. Germline CDR1 reads LGHNA; CDR2 reads YNFKEQ. The CDR3 is made up of 15 amino acids. The CDR3 region is CASSQDKISGNTIYF.

The J gene is TRBJ2-1, the V gene TRBV12-3 or TRBV12-4; the TCRdb call, TRBD1, lacks DNA for checking. CDR3 size: 16 residues. CDR3 loop: CASSSGQGLGVGEQFF.

The gene calls are TRBV5-1 and TRBJ2-1; the TCRdb D gene call, TRBD1, has no DNA to confirm it. The CDR3 consists of 14 residues. CDR1 is SGHRS, CDR2 YFSETQ, per germline. This chain's CDR3 is CASSPGSLAHEQFF.

The chain is built from TRBV30 and TRBJ2-5; TCRdb indicates TRBD2, and absent DNA this call remains unverified. Germline loops: CDR1 GTSNPN, CDR2 SVGIG (reference sequence). The CDR3 covers 15 residues. The CDR3 sequence is CAWSPSLGLAETQYF.

V gene TRBV10-3 combines with J gene TRBJ2-7; TCRdb gives TRBD1 as the D gene, but with no DNA this cannot be confirmed. Looked up from germline, CDR1 is ENHRY and CDR2 is SYGVKD. This CDR3 is built from 12 residues. This CDR3 is CAIQRGTGEQYF.